These T cell receptor beta chains were read from a single sample in a study of T cell responses to AZD1222 COVID-19 vaccine. The repertoire was sequenced with immunoSEQ multiplex PCR; TCRdb's copy has only in-frame clones and lacks some. Of roughly 100,000 clones listed, around 91% are singletons. The material was peripheral blood, obtained on day 0 of AZD1222 vaccination. Source of these receptors: an adult in good health. The CDR3 runs from the conserved cysteine through the conserved F or W. A D gene is named only where the DNA matches it firmly. Where a row states a size, it is once, few, many or the class of an expanded clone; other rows omit it.

j_gene: TRBJ1-5; v_gene: TRBV2; d_gene: .; abundance: .; CDR3nt: TGTGCCAGCGAGCGATTGGGGGGCAATCAGCCCCAGCATTTT; CDR3aa: CASERLGGNQPQHF
j_gene: TRBJ1-1; v_gene: TRBV7-9; d_gene: TRBD1; abundance: .; CDR3nt: TGTGCCAGCAGCTTAATGTCAGGGGGTTTAAGAATGAACACTGAAGCTTTCTTT; CDR3aa: CASSLMSGGLRMNTEAFF
j_gene: TRBJ1-2; v_gene: TRBV3-1/TRBV3-2; d_gene: .; abundance: once; CDR3nt: TGTGCCAGCAGCCAATTGCGAAACTATGGCTACACCTTC; CDR3aa: CASSQLRNYGYTF
j_gene: TRBJ2-6; v_gene: TRBV6-5; d_gene: .; abundance: .; CDR3nt: TGTGCCAGCAGGTCTTGGGGGACTGGGGCCAACGTCCTGACTTTC; CDR3aa: CASRSWGTGANVLTF
j_gene: TRBJ1-1; v_gene: TRBV6-1; d_gene: .; abundance: .; CDR3nt: TGTGCCAGCAGTGAAGTGAACCAATGGGCTTTCTTT; CDR3aa: CASSEVNQWAFF
j_gene: TRBJ1-1; v_gene: TRBV7-2; d_gene: TRBD1; abundance: .; CDR3nt: TGTGCCAGCAGCTCCAAGACCTGGACAGGGGTTGACACTGAAGCTTTCTTT; CDR3aa: CASSSKTWTGVDTEAFF
j_gene: TRBJ2-1; v_gene: TRBV7-3; d_gene: .; abundance: .; CDR3nt: TGTGCCAGCAGCTTAATGGTTGGCCAGGCCGCACGGAATGAGCAGTTCTTC; CDR3aa: CASSLMVGQAARNEQFF
j_gene: TRBJ1-2; v_gene: TRBV25-1; d_gene: .; abundance: .; CDR3nt: TGTGCCAGCAGTGAATTAAGGCTAGAAGGTGGCTACACCTTC; CDR3aa: CASSELRLEGGYTF
j_gene: TRBJ1-1; v_gene: TRBV7-8; d_gene: .; abundance: .; CDR3nt: TGTGCCAGCAGCTACCTCGGACCGTCCACTGAAGCTTTCTTT; CDR3aa: CASSYLGPSTEAFF
j_gene: TRBJ1-4; v_gene: TRBV5-8; d_gene: .; abundance: .; CDR3nt: TGTGCCAGCAGCCTAGACAGTGTCCGGGAGGAAAAACTGTTTTTT; CDR3aa: CASSLDSVREEKLFF
j_gene: TRBJ2-5; v_gene: TRBV10-3; d_gene: TRBD1; abundance: .; CDR3nt: TGTGCCATCAGTGATTCCCGGACAGGGGCCACCGGGAGGGAGACCCAGTACTTC; CDR3aa: CAISDSRTGATGRETQYF
j_gene: TRBJ2-2; v_gene: TRBV19; d_gene: .; abundance: .; CDR3nt: TGTGCCAGTAGTGGACGGGGATCCGGGGAGCTGTTTTTT; CDR3aa: CASSGRGSGELFF
j_gene: TRBJ2-7; v_gene: TRBV6-5; d_gene: TRBD1; abundance: .; CDR3nt: TGTGCCAGCCGACAGCAGGGGGCCGCCTACGAGCAGTACTTC; CDR3aa: CASRQQGAAYEQYF
j_gene: TRBJ2-7; v_gene: TRBV5-1; d_gene: .; abundance: .; CDR3nt: TGCGCCAGCAGGGCAGGCACTTCCTACGAGCAGTACTTC; CDR3aa: CASRAGTSYEQYF
j_gene: TRBJ1-2; v_gene: TRBV14; d_gene: .; abundance: .; CDR3nt: TGTGCCAGCAGCCGGGGGGTTCTACGTGGCGATGGCTACACCTTC; CDR3aa: CASSRGVLRGDGYTF
j_gene: TRBJ1-2; v_gene: TRBV5-1; d_gene: TRBD1; abundance: .; CDR3nt: TGCGCCAGCAGCTCCAACAGGGGGCCCGGGGACTTCTCCACCTTC; CDR3aa: CASSSNRGPGDFSTF
j_gene: TRBJ2-7; v_gene: TRBV15; d_gene: .; abundance: many; CDR3nt: TGTGCCACCAGCGTTCGGACAGCCCCCTACGAGCAGTACTTC; CDR3aa: CATSVRTAPYEQYF
j_gene: TRBJ2-7; v_gene: TRBV10-3; d_gene: .; abundance: .; CDR3nt: TGTGCCATCAGTGACGCGGGACTTGCCTACGAGCAGTACTTC; CDR3aa: CAISDAGLAYEQYF
j_gene: TRBJ2-5; v_gene: TRBV19; d_gene: .; abundance: .; CDR3nt: TGTGCCAGTAGTCCTACAGGCCCAGGGGCCCAGTACTTC; CDR3aa: CASSPTGPGAQYF
j_gene: TRBJ1-2; v_gene: TRBV29-1; d_gene: TRBD1; abundance: .; CDR3nt: TGCAGCGCGCTACAGGGGGCGGTCCATGGCTACACCTTC; CDR3aa: CSALQGAVHGYTF
j_gene: TRBJ1-4; v_gene: TRBV27; d_gene: TRBD1; abundance: .; CDR3nt: TGTGCCAGCAGCCCGACCATAGGGGGACAGGGCCGTGAAAAACTGTTTTTT; CDR3aa: CASSPTIGGQGREKLFF
j_gene: TRBJ2-7; v_gene: TRBV6-5; d_gene: TRBD1; abundance: once; CDR3nt: TGTGCCAGCAGTCTCCAGGGACAGAGCTACGAGCAGTACTTC; CDR3aa: CASSLQGQSYEQYF
j_gene: TRBJ1-1; v_gene: TRBV19; d_gene: .; abundance: .; CDR3nt: TGTGCCAGTAGTTTCGTGCGGGCGGACCCTGAAGCTTTCTTT; CDR3aa: CASSFVRADPEAFF
j_gene: TRBJ1-1; v_gene: TRBV5-1; d_gene: .; abundance: .; CDR3nt: TGCGCCAGCAGCTTATTACAGGGTGACACTGAAGCTTTCTTT; CDR3aa: CASSLLQGDTEAFF
j_gene: TRBJ1-1; v_gene: TRBV5-1; d_gene: .; abundance: .; CDR3nt: TGCGCCAGCAGCTTGGGTCTTGTCTATGGAGACACTGAAGCTTTCTTT; CDR3aa: CASSLGLVYGDTEAFF
j_gene: TRBJ2-7; v_gene: TRBV13; d_gene: TRBD1; abundance: few; CDR3nt: TGTGCCAGCAGCCCTGGGGGACAGGGCAAGGACGAGCAGTACTTC; CDR3aa: CASSPGGQGKDEQYF
j_gene: TRBJ1-2; v_gene: TRBV12-3/TRBV12-4; d_gene: .; abundance: .; CDR3nt: TGTGCCAGCAGTTTACACATGGGTGGTGGCTACACCTTC; CDR3aa: CASSLHMGGGYTF
j_gene: TRBJ2-1; v_gene: TRBV3-1/TRBV3-2; d_gene: .; abundance: .; CDR3nt: TGTGCCAGCAGCCAAGGACTCTTAGGCTTGCCTAATGAGCAGTTCTTC; CDR3aa: CASSQGLLGLPNEQFF
j_gene: TRBJ1-5; v_gene: TRBV6-5; d_gene: TRBD1; abundance: .; CDR3nt: TGTGCCAGCAGCACACAGGGGAAGGGCAATCAGCCCCAGCATTTT; CDR3aa: CASSTQGKGNQPQHF
j_gene: TRBJ1-4; v_gene: TRBV25-1; d_gene: .; abundance: .; CDR3nt: TGTGCCAGCAGTGAAGGAGGGAGCTGGAATGAAAAACTGTTTTTT; CDR3aa: CASSEGGSWNEKLFF
j_gene: TRBJ1-1; v_gene: TRBV5-1; d_gene: .; abundance: .; CDR3nt: TGCGCCAGCAGCTTAACAGTAAACACTGAAGCTTTCTTT; CDR3aa: CASSLTVNTEAFF
j_gene: TRBJ1-5; v_gene: TRBV27; d_gene: .; abundance: .; CDR3nt: TGTGCCAGCAGTTTCACTCAGGGTAACAATCAGCCCCAGCATTTT; CDR3aa: CASSFTQGNNQPQHF
j_gene: TRBJ2-5; v_gene: TRBV6-5; d_gene: .; abundance: .; CDR3nt: TGTGCCAGCAGGCGTGGCTTGGCTAGTCAAGAGACCCAGTACTTC; CDR3aa: CASRRGLASQETQYF
j_gene: TRBJ1-2; v_gene: TRBV6-5; d_gene: .; abundance: .; CDR3nt: TGTGCCAGCAGTTGGGGCAGGAGGAACTATGGCTACACCTTC; CDR3aa: CASSWGRRNYGYTF
j_gene: TRBJ2-1; v_gene: TRBV5-1; d_gene: .; abundance: .; CDR3nt: TGCGCCAGCAGCTCCTCCCGGGGGGCCCCCTCCTACAATGAGCAGTTCTTC; CDR3aa: CASSSSRGAPSYNEQFF
j_gene: TRBJ2-2; v_gene: TRBV9; d_gene: .; abundance: few; CDR3nt: TGTGCCAGCAGCCCACCCGGGGAGCTGTTTTTT; CDR3aa: CASSPPGELFF
j_gene: TRBJ2-7; v_gene: TRBV11-2; d_gene: TRBD1; abundance: .; CDR3nt: TGTGCCAGCAGCTCAGACAGGGGGATCGACGAGCAGTACTTC; CDR3aa: CASSSDRGIDEQYF
j_gene: TRBJ1-1; v_gene: TRBV6-1; d_gene: .; abundance: once; CDR3nt: TGTGCCAGCAGTGAAACCAGGATTCGGACTGAAGCTTTCTTT; CDR3aa: CASSETRIRTEAFF